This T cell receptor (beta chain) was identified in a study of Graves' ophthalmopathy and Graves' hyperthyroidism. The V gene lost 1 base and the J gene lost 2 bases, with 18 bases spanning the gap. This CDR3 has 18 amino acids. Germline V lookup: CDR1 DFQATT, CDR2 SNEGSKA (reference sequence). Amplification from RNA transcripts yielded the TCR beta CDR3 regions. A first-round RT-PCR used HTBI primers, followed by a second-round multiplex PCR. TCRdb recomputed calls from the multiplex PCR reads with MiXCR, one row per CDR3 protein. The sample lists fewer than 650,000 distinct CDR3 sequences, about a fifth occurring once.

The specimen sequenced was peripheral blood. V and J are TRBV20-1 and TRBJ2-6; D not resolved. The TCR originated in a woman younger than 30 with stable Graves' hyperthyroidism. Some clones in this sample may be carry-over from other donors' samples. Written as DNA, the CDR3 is TGCAGTGCTAGAGTAGTTTCGCCACCCTCCCCTGGGGCCAACGTCCTGACTTTC. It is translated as CSARVVSPPSPGANVLTF.